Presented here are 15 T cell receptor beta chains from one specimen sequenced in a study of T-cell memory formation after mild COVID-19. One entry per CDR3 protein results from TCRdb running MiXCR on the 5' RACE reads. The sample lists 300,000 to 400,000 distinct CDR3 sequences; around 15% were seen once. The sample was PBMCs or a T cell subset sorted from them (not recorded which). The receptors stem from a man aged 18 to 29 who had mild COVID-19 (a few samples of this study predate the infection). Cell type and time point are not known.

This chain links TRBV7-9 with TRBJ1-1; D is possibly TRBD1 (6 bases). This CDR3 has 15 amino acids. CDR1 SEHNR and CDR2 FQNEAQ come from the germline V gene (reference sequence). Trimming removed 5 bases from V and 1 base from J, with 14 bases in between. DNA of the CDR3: TGTGCCAGCAGCGACAGGTCTAAGAGGAACACTGAAGCTTTCTTT. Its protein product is CASSDRSKRNTEAFF.

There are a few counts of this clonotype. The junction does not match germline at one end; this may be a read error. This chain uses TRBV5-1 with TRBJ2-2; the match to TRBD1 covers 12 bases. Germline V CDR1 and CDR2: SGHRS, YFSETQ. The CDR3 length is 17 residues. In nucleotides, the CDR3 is TGCGCCAGCAGCTTGACCGGGACAGGGGGCGCGACCGTGGAGCTGTTTTTT. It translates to CASSLTGTGGATVELFF.

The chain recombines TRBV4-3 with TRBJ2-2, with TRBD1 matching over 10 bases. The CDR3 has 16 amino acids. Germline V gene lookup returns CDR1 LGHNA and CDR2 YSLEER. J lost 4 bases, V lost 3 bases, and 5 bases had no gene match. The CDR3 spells CASSHGQGVGTGELFF. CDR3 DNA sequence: TGCGCCAGCAGCCACGGACAGGGGGTTGGCACCGGGGAGCTGTTTTTT.

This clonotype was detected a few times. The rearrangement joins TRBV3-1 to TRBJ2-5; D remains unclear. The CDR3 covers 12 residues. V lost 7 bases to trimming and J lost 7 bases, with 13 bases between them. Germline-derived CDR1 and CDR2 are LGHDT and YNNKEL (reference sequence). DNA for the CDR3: TGTGCCAGCACCGACCAAAGATGGACCCAGTACTTC. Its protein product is CASTDQRWTQYF.

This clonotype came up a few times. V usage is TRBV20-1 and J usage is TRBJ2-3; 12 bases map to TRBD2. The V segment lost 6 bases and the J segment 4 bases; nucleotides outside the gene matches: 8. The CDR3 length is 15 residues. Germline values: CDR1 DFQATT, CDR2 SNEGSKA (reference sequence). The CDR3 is CSAPTSGGASDTQYF. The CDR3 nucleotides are TGCAGTGCCCCGACTAGCGGGGGCGCCTCAGATACGCAGTATTTT.

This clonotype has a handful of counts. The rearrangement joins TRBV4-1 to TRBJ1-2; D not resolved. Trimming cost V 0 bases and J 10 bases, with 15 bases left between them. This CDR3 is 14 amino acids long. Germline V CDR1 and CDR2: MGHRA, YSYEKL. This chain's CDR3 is CASSQEASGGIYTF. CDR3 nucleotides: TGCGCCAGCAGCCAAGAGGCCTCGGGAGGCATCTACACCTTC.

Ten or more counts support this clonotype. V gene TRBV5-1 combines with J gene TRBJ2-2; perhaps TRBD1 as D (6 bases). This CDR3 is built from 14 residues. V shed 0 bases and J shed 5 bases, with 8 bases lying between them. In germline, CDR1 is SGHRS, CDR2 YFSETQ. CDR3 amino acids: CASSLDRETGELFF. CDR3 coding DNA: TGCGCCAGCAGCTTGGACAGGGAAACCGGGGAGCTGTTTTTT.

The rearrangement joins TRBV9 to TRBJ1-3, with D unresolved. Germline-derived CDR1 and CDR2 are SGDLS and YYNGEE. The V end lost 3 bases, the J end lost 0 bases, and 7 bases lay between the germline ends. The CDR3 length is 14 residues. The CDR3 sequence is CASSADYSGNTIYF. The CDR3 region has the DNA TGTGCCAGCAGCGCTGATTACTCTGGAAACACCATATATTTT.

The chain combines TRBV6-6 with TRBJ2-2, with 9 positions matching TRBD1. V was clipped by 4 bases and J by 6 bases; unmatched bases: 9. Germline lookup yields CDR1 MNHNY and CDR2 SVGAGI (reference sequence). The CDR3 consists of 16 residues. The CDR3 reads CASSSAGTGPPGELFF. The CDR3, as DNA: TGTGCCAGCAGTTCCGCCGGGACAGGGCCCCCCGGGGAGCTGTTTTTT.

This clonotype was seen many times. CDR3 loop: CASSPGLAGVGGETQYF. The CDR3 DNA is TGTGCCAGCAGCCCCGGACTAGCGGGGGTGGGGGGGGAGACCCAGTACTTC. The chain combines TRBV7-3 with TRBJ2-5, with 13 nucleotides matching TRBD2. With 5 bases clipped from V and 5 bases from J, the junction kept 11 bases outside the gene matches. The CDR3 extends over 17 amino acids. Germline V CDR1 and CDR2: SGHTA, FQGTGA. Drawing the rest from reference TRBV7-3 and TRBJ2-5, the complete variable domain is GAGVSQTPSNKVTEKGKYVELRCDPISGHTALYWYRQSLGQGPEFLIYFQGTGAADDSGLPNDRFFAVRPEGSVSTLKIQRTERGDSAVYLCASSPGLAGVGGETQYFGPGTRLLVL.

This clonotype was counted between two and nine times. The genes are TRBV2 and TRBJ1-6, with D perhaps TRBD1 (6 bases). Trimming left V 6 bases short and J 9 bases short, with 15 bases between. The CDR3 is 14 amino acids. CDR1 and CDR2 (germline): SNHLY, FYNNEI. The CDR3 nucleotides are TGTGCCAGCAGGCAGACAGGAGTAGTTTCACCCCTCCACTTT. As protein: CASRQTGVVSPLHF.

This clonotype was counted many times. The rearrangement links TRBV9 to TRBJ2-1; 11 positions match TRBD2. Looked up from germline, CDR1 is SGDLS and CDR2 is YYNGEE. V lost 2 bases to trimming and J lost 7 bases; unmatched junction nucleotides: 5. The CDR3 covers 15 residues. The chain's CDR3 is CASSVASGGLNEQFF. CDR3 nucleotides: TGTGCCAGCAGCGTGGCTAGCGGGGGGTTAAATGAGCAGTTCTTC.

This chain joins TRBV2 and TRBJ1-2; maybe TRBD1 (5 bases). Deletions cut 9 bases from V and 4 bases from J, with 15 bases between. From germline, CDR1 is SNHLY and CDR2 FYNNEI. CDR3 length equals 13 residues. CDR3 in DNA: TGTGCCAGGGCGCTTACAGGTTCCTATGGCTACACCTTC. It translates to CARALTGSYGYTF.

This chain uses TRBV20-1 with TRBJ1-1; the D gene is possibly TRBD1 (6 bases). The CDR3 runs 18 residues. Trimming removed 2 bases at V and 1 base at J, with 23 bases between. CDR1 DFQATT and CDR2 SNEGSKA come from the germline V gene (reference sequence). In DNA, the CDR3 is TGCAGTGCTAGACGTGAACAAGAACAGGGTACGGCGAACACTGAAGCTTTCTTT. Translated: CSARREQEQGTANTEAFF.

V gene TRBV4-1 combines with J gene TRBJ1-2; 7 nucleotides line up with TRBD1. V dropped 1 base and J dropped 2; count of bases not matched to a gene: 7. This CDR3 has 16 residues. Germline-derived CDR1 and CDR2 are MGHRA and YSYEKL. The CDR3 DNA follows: TGCGCCAGCAGCCAAGCATTCGGGACAGCAAACTATGGCTACACCTTC. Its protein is CASSQAFGTANYGYTF.